This note documents a single T cell receptor (beta chain) sequence. As processed by the authors: Amplification of reference gene primers provided the estimated nucleated cell counts. Profiling relied on immunoSEQ multiplex PCR, and the TCRdb table lists in-frame clones only, not all of them. From that table come the V and J calls and clone size; the DNA was used to work out D and trimming. The sample shows 110,000 to 150,000 clones, 84% of them seen only once. The data were obtained in a study of blood T cell repertoires in COVID-19. The wider study: Some COVID-19 samples were acute and others convalescent; all came from the United States, Italy and Spain. Nucleic acid was either cDNA or gDNA, and it came from T cells, B-cell-depleted T cells, or PBMCs.

Per germline, CDR1 MNHNS and CDR2 SASEGT. This CDR3 is built from 15 residues. With 2 bases removed from V and 4 bases from J, the gap between germline ends came to 14 bases. Sequenced material: peripheral blood. The chain recombines TRBV6-1 with TRBJ1-1; weak D call: TRBD1 (5 bases). This receptor was obtained from a human donor in a cohort sampled during active COVID-19. CDR3 DNA sequence: TGTGCCAGCAGTGAACCGGGGGGAGCGGGCACTGAAGCTTTCTTT. It yields the protein CASSEPGGAGTEAFF.